The 29 T cell receptor beta chains presented below share a single source sample, sequenced in a study of blood T cell repertoires in COVID-19. Sequencing used immunoSEQ multiplex PCR; TCRdb keeps in-frame clones, though not all of them. The sample contains 200,000 to 250,000 clones, approximately 86% of which appear only once. What was sequenced was PBMCs or T cells enriched from blood (not recorded which). These receptors all stem from a woman aged 45-65 years with acute COVID-19.

V is TRBV2 and J is TRBJ1-5; TRBD1 aligns across 9 bases. The CDR3 spans 13 residues. Trimming took 6 bases from V and 11 from J; bases not matched to a gene: 8. CDR1 is SNHLY, CDR2 FYNNEI, per germline. The CDR3 region has the DNA TGTGCCAGCAGGCGGGACAGGGACCCAGCCCAGCATTTT. Translation gives CASRRDRDPAQHF.

This chain connects TRBV24-1 to TRBJ2-3, with 7 bases fitting TRBD1. V lost 3 bases and J lost 1; bases outside the gene matches: 3. CDR3 size: 15 residues. Germline V lookup: CDR1 KGHDR, CDR2 SFDVKD. In DNA, the CDR3 is TGTGCCACCAGTGATGGGGGACAGCGCACAGATACGCAGTATTTT. It is translated as CATSDGGQRTDTQYF.

This clone was observed a single time. This rearrangement joins TRBV19 to TRBJ1-2; 12 positions match TRBD1. This CDR3 region has 15 residues. Germline loops: CDR1 LNHDA, CDR2 SQIVND (reference sequence). V trimming: 4 bases; J trimming: 7 bases; junction bases outside the gene matches: 7. CDR3 protein: CASSTTGQGASGYTF. CDR3 coding DNA: TGTGCCAGTAGTACCACGGGACAGGGGGCATCTGGCTACACCTTC.

V and J are TRBV13 and TRBJ2-7, with 10 positions matching TRBD2. Germline values: CDR1 PRHDT, CDR2 FYEKMQ (reference sequence). Trimming cost V 6 bases and J 1 base; bases outside gene matches: 3. The CDR3 is 14 amino acids. DNA for the CDR3: TGTGCCAGCAGTAGTAGCGGGAGGTCCTACGAGCAGTACTTC. Translation: CASSSSGRSYEQYF.

This clone was seen just once. The gene calls are TRBV4-1 and TRBJ1-5; the D gene is possibly TRBD1 (6 bases). Looked up from germline, CDR1 is MGHRA and CDR2 is YSYEKL. V was clipped by 4 bases and J by 3 bases, with 13 bases between them. The CDR3 loop spans 15 amino acids. The DNA of the CDR3 is TGCGCCAGCAGCCCTGAGTACAGGGTCAATCAGCCCCAGCATTTT. Its protein product is CASSPEYRVNQPQHF.

This clone is a singleton in its sample. This rearrangement joins TRBV7-3 to TRBJ2-1; 11 positions agree with TRBD2. This CDR3 is 14 amino acids long. CDR1 and CDR2 (germline): SGHTA, FQGTGA. The ends lost 2 bases at V and 8 bases at J; junction bases unmatched: 2. The CDR3 here is CASSLGTSGDEQFF. The CDR3 DNA reads TGTGCCAGCAGCTTAGGGACTAGCGGCGATGAGCAGTTCTTC.

This clone has only one observation. The J gene is TRBJ1-2, the V gene TRBV12-3 or TRBV12-4, with D uncertain. The V end lost 2 bases, the J end lost 8 bases, and 12 bases lay between the germline ends. The CDR3 runs 13 residues. The CDR3 protein is CASSLPPLEGYTF. The CDR3, as DNA: TGTGCCAGCAGTTTACCGCCGTTGGAGGGCTACACCTTC.

The CDR3 DNA reads TGTGCCAGCAGTGAGGACAGGGGGCATAATTCACCCCTCCACTTT. It specifies CASSEDRGHNSPLHF. The chain links TRBV2 to TRBJ1-6; 11 bases fit TRBD1. J was trimmed by 5 bases and V by 3 bases; bases with no gene match: 0. The CDR3 covers 15 residues. CDR1 is SNHLY, CDR2 FYNNEI, per germline.

V and J are TRBV7-9 and TRBJ1-6; 9 bases line up with TRBD1. With V trimmed by 5 bases and J by 10 bases, 9 bases remained unmatched. Per the germline V gene, CDR1 is SEHNR and CDR2 is FQNEAQ (reference sequence). This CDR3 spans 15 amino acids. This chain's CDR3 is CASSQKQGAGSPLHF. CDR3 nucleotide sequence: TGTGCCAGCAGCCAAAAACAGGGGGCTGGGTCACCCCTCCACTTT.

V and J are TRBV7-3 and TRBJ1-1; D perhaps matches TRBD1 (6 bases). CDR1 and CDR2 from the germline V gene are SGHTA and FQGTGA. This CDR3 spans 14 amino acids. Trimming pared 4 bases from V and 5 bases from J, leaving 14 bases between. DNA of the CDR3: TGTGCCAGCAGCTCGACCACAGGGCTGACTGAAGCTTTCTTT. Its translation is CASSSTTGLTEAFF.

A single count supports this clone. This chain uses TRBV30 with TRBJ1-1, with 9 bases lining up with TRBD1. The V gene end was trimmed by 4 bases and the J gene end by 1 base; junction bases not matched to a gene: 1. This CDR3 is built from 13 residues. From germline, CDR1 is GTSNPN and CDR2 SVGIG (reference sequence). In DNA form, the CDR3 reads TGTGCCTGGATGGGACAGGGGAACACTGAAGCTTTCTTT. Translated, it gives CAWMGQGNTEAFF. Drawing the rest from reference TRBV30 and TRBJ1-1, the complete variable domain is SQTIHQWPATLVQPVGSPLSLECTVEGTSNPNLYWYRQAAGRGLQLLFYSVGIGQISSEVPQNLSASRPQDRQFILSSKKLLLSDSGFYLCAWMGQGNTEAFFGQGTRLTVV.

V and J are TRBV7-2 and TRBJ1-5; 8 bases line up with TRBD1. J lost 6 bases, V lost 5 bases, and 6 bases had no gene match. This CDR3 has 14 amino acids. CDR1 is SGHTA, CDR2 FQGNSA, per germline. CDR3: CASSVRQGSQPQHF. The CDR3 DNA follows: TGTGCCAGCAGCGTAAGACAGGGGAGTCAGCCCCAGCATTTT. Full variable domain (rest looked up from reference TRBV7-2 and TRBJ1-5): GAGVSQSPSNKVTEKGKDVELRCDPISGHTALYWYRQSLGQGLEFLIYFQGNSAPDKSGLPSDRFSAERTGGSVSTLTIQRTQQEDSAVYLCASSVRQGSQPQHFGDGTRLSIL.

The V call is TRBV11-2, the J call TRBJ2-1; possibly TRBD2 for D (5 bases). V dropped 6 bases and J dropped 0 bases, with 18 bases sitting between them. The germline V gene encodes CDR1 SGHAT and CDR2 FQNNGV. CDR3 size: 17 residues. In DNA, the CDR3 is TGTGCCAGCAGTGGGAGAGGACTTTCTGGCTCCTACAATGAGCAGTTCTTC. Amino acids: CASSGRGLSGSYNEQFF.

The rearrangement joins TRBV6-5 to TRBJ2-5; 11 bases are a match to TRBD1. CDR3 length: 14 residues. The trim removed 5 bases at V and 3 bases at J, leaving 2 bases unmatched. Germline CDR1 and CDR2: MNHEY and SVGAGI. Written as DNA, the CDR3 is TGTGCCAGCAGTAGGACAGGGGGCGAAGAGACCCAGTACTTC. Its translation is CASSRTGGEETQYF.

The chain employs TRBV5-6 and TRBJ2-7, with TRBD1 matching 9 bases. Germline CDR1 reads SGHDT; CDR2 reads YYEEEE. Unmatched junction bases numbered 5, after V lost 5 bases and J lost 5 bases. This CDR3 region has 13 residues. CDR3 residues: CASRRQGVNEQYF. The CDR3 coding sequence is TGTGCCAGCAGACGACAGGGGGTGAACGAGCAGTACTTC.

V and J are TRBV6-2 or TRBV6-3 and TRBJ1-5, with D possibly being TRBD1 (5 bases). In germline, CDR1 is MNHEY, CDR2 SVGEGT. The CDR3 contains 16 residues. Trimming removed 5 bases from V and 0 bases from J, with 14 bases in between. CDR3 DNA sequence: TGTGCCAGCAGTAGCGCAGGGCCGTATAGCAATCAGCCCCAGCATTTT. Its protein product is CASSSAGPYSNQPQHF.

The chain joins TRBV28 to TRBJ1-5; no firm D call. The length of the CDR3 is 13 residues. With 2 bases removed from V and 4 bases from J, the gap between germline ends came to 6 bases. Germline V gene lookup returns CDR1 MDHEN and CDR2 SYDVKM. CDR3 bases: TGTGCCAGCAGTTTAAATCAGAATCAGCCCCAGCATTTT. Protein: CASSLNQNQPQHF.

The CDR3 loop reads CASSQTQLGAFPSGNTIYF. In DNA form, the CDR3 reads TGTGCCAGCAGCCAAACTCAGCTGGGAGCCTTCCCCTCTGGAAACACCATATATTTT. The chain carries TRBV3-1 (or the pseudogene TRBV3-2) and TRBJ1-3; D is unresolved. The V and J ends lost 2 bases and 0 bases respectively, with 20 bases between them. The CDR3 consists of 19 residues. The germline CDR1 and CDR2 sequences are LGHDT and YNNKEL (reference sequence).

J is TRBJ1-5 and V is TRBV6-5; D unclear. V lost 3 bases and J lost 6, with 12 bases in between. CDR3 length: 14 amino acids. Germline lookup yields CDR1 MNHEY and CDR2 SVGAGI. The CDR3 DNA reads TGTGCCAGCAGTTATTGGGGAGAGGGTCAGCCCCAGCATTTT. It encodes CASSYWGEGQPQHF.

CDR3 nucleotide sequence: TGTGCCAGCAGCCCGCGGTGGGGGGATAGGGCTGGAAACACCATATATTTT. It codes for CASSPRWGDRAGNTIYF. The chain employs TRBV7-2 and TRBJ1-3; perhaps TRBD1 as D (5 bases). The CDR3 extends over 17 amino acids. Trimming removed 5 bases at V and 2 bases at J, with 19 bases between. Germline CDR1 is SGHTA and CDR2 is FQGNSA.

This CDR3 reads CASRPGQGSSYNSPLHF. The DNA of the CDR3 is TGCGCCAGCAGACCGGGACAGGGGAGCTCCTATAATTCACCCCTCCACTTT. This rearrangement joins TRBV4-1 to TRBJ1-6; 10 bases line up with TRBD1. The CDR3 loop spans 17 amino acids. V was clipped by 6 bases and J by 0 bases; unmatched bases: 5. Germline V lookup: CDR1 MGHRA, CDR2 YSYEKL.

The chain combines TRBV28 with TRBJ2-1; 8 nucleotides line up with TRBD1. J lost 1 base, V lost 5 bases, and 4 bases had no gene match. The CDR3 has 15 residues. Germline V gene lookup returns CDR1 MDHEN and CDR2 SYDVKM. CDR3 region: CASSDRGFSYNEQFF. CDR3 nucleotide sequence: TGTGCCAGCAGTGACAGGGGATTTTCCTACAATGAGCAGTTCTTC.

CDR3 protein: CASRRYSNQPQHF. The CDR3 DNA reads as TGTGCCAGTAGGAGGTACAGCAATCAGCCCCAGCATTTT. This chain connects TRBV19 to TRBJ1-5, with D unresolved. Germline CDR1 LNHDA, CDR2 SQIVND (reference sequence). CDR3 length: 13 amino acids. Trimming removed 6 bases at V and 1 base at J, with 7 bases between.

The chain recombines TRBV7-9 with TRBJ2-7; D might be TRBD1 (5 bases). The CDR3 runs 15 residues. V lost 2 bases and J lost 3, with 14 bases in between. Germline CDR1 is SEHNR and CDR2 is FQNEAQ (reference sequence). The CDR3 here is CASSLKGQGRYEQYF. The DNA of the CDR3 is TGTGCCAGCAGCTTAAAGGGGCAGGGCCGCTACGAGCAGTACTTC.

This chain uses TRBV2 with TRBJ1-2, with 8 bases fitting TRBD1. This CDR3 has 14 residues. Trimming cost V 5 bases and J 7 bases; bases outside gene matches: 9. Germline loops: CDR1 SNHLY, CDR2 FYNNEI. The CDR3 coding sequence is TGTGCCAGCAGTATCACAGGGGGGCAGGTTGGCTACACCTTC. This gives the protein CASSITGGQVGYTF.

This chain joins TRBV6-5 and TRBJ2-7; D perhaps matches TRBD1 (6 bases). Germline CDR1 reads MNHEY; CDR2 reads SVGAGI. V was shortened by 6 bases and J by 3 bases, with 18 bases between the two germline ends. The CDR3 is 15 residues long. The CDR3 DNA sequence: TGTGCCAGCAGATGGAATGGCAGGGGATTCTACGAGCAGTACTTC. Amino acid sequence: CASRWNGRGFYEQYF.

This chain uses TRBV9 with TRBJ2-1; D might be TRBD2 (7 bases). Germline CDR1 and CDR2: SGDLS and YYNGEE. Trimming left V 0 bases short and J 2 bases short, with 9 bases between. This CDR3 has 15 amino acids. The CDR3 loop reads CASSVEGGAYNEQFF. CDR3 nucleotides: TGTGCCAGCAGCGTAGAAGGGGGGGCCTACAATGAGCAGTTCTTC. The variable domain in full, with the rest retrieved from reference TRBV9 and TRBJ2-1, is DSGVTQTPKHLITATGQRVTLRCSPRSGDLSVYWYQQSLDQGLQFLIQYYNGEERAKGNILERFSAQQFPDLHSELNLSSLELGDSALYFCASSVEGGAYNEQFFGPGTRLTVL.

V gene TRBV7-2 combines with J gene TRBJ2-1; TRBD2 matches at 7 bases. CDR1 SGHTA and CDR2 FQGNSA come from the germline V gene. This CDR3 is 15 amino acids long. The ends lost 2 bases at V and 8 bases at J; junction bases unmatched: 9. The CDR3 DNA follows: TGTGCCAGCAGCTTACGGGCGGGAGATAGCGATGAGCAGTTCTTC. As protein: CASSLRAGDSDEQFF.

This chain joins TRBV29-1 and TRBJ2-3; D is possibly TRBD2 (6 bases). The CDR3 runs to 14 residues. The V end was cut by 3 bases, the J end by 3 bases, with 13 bases between. Germline CDR1 reads SQVTM; CDR2 reads ANQGSEA. CDR3 loop: CSVDSGLATDTQYF. As DNA, the CDR3 is TGCAGCGTTGATTCCGGGCTAGCGACAGATACGCAGTATTTT.